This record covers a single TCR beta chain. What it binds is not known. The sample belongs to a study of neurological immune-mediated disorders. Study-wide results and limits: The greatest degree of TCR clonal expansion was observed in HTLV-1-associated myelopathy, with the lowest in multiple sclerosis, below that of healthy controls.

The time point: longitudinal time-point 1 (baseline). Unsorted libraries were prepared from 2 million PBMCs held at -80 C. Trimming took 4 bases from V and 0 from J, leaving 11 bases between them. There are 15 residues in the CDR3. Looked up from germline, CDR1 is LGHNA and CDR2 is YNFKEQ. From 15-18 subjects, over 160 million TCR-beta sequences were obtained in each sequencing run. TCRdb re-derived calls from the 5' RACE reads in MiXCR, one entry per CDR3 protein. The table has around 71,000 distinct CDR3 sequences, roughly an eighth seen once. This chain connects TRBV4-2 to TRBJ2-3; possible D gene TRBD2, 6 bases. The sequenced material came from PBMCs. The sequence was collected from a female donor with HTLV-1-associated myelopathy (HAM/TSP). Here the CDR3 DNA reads TGTGCCAGCAGCCTCCCGGGACTTAGCACAGATACGCAGTATTTT. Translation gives CASSLPGLSTDTQYF.